These T cell receptor beta chains were read from a single sample in a study of post-analysis software for immune sequencing data. Using its own MiXCR run on the PCR reads, TCRdb lists one record per CDR3 protein. The table lists over 700,000 distinct CDR3 sequences, roughly 27% of them singletons. Sequencing input: blood. The source of these receptors is a girl between 5 and 17 years old with multiple sclerosis. The CDR3 runs from the conserved cysteine through the conserved F or W. The D gene is left open where the match is weak. Only some rows state a clone size, as once, few, many or a class for expanded clones.

D gene: TRBD2
J gene: TRBJ2-3
V gene: TRBV11-3
clone size: .
CDR3 protein: CASSLTSGGDLDTQYF
CDR3 DNA: TGTGCCAGCAGCTTGACTAGCGGGGGAGACCTAGATACGCAGTATTTT

D gene: TRBD1
J gene: TRBJ2-1
V gene: TRBV5-1
clone size: few
CDR3 protein: CASSLGGTGSNEQFF
CDR3 DNA: TGCGCCAGCAGCTTGGGGGGGACAGGTTCAAATGAGCAGTTCTTC

D gene: TRBD1
J gene: TRBJ1-1
V gene: TRBV29-1
clone size: .
CDR3 protein: CSTTGPDTEAFF
CDR3 DNA: TGCAGTACGACAGGGCCCGACACTGAAGCTTTCTTT

D gene: .
J gene: TRBJ2-3
V gene: TRBV28
clone size: once
CDR3 protein: CASSEDTQYF
CDR3 DNA: TGTGCCAGCAGCGAAGATACGCAGTATTTT

D gene: TRBD2
J gene: TRBJ2-7
V gene: TRBV3-1
clone size: .
CDR3 protein: CASSLGPAGGAYEQYF
CDR3 DNA: TGTGCCAGCAGCCTAGGGCCCGCGGGAGGGGCCTACGAGCAGTACTTC

D gene: TRBD2
J gene: TRBJ2-7
V gene: TRBV20-1
clone size: .
CDR3 protein: CSAKPGLALREQYF
CDR3 DNA: TGCAGTGCCAAGCCGGGACTAGCTCTGCGCGAGCAGTACTTC

D gene: .
J gene: TRBJ1-1
V gene: TRBV2
clone size: few
CDR3 protein: CASSHKITVAFF
CDR3 DNA: TGTGCCAGCAGTCATAAGATAACAGTAGCTTTCTTT

D gene: .
J gene: TRBJ1-5
V gene: TRBV7-6
clone size: .
CDR3 protein: CASSFRREFSNQPQHF
CDR3 DNA: TGTGCCAGCAGCTTCCGGAGGGAATTCAGCAATCAGCCCCAGCATTTT

D gene: .
J gene: TRBJ2-2
V gene: TRBV9
clone size: .
CDR3 protein: CASSHSSANTGELFF
CDR3 DNA: TGTGCCAGCAGCCACTCAAGTGCCAACACCGGGGAGCTGTTTTTT

D gene: .
J gene: TRBJ2-1
V gene: TRBV20-1
clone size: .
CDR3 protein: CSANLPVGLAYEQFF
CDR3 DNA: TGCAGTGCTAACCTTCCGGTTGGTTTGGCCTACGAGCAGTTCTTC

D gene: .
J gene: TRBJ2-3
V gene: TRBV7-2
clone size: .
CDR3 protein: CASSLAGENTQYF
CDR3 DNA: TGTGCCAGCAGCTTAGCCGGAGAGAATACGCAGTATTTT

D gene: .
J gene: TRBJ1-2
V gene: TRBV6-1
clone size: .
CDR3 protein: CASTPAGSRQALTEGYTF
CDR3 DNA: TGTGCCAGCACCCCAGCAGGTTCTCGGCAGGCCCTAACGGAAGGCTACACCTTC

D gene: TRBD1
J gene: TRBJ2-1
V gene: TRBV5-8
clone size: .
CDR3 protein: CASSHRGVTGSNEQFF
CDR3 DNA: TGTGCCAGCAGCCACAGGGGAGTGACGGGAAGCAATGAGCAGTTCTTC

D gene: .
J gene: TRBJ2-4
V gene: TRBV25-1
clone size: .
CDR3 protein: CASRGAGQGGENIQYF
CDR3 DNA: TGTGCCAGCAGGGGGGCAGGGCAGGGTGGGGAAAACATTCAGTACTTC

D gene: .
J gene: TRBJ1-1
V gene: TRBV5-1
clone size: many
CDR3 protein: CASSLGPANTEAFF
CDR3 DNA: TGCGCCAGCAGCTTGGGCCCAGCGAACACTGAAGCTTTCTTT

D gene: TRBD1
J gene: TRBJ2-7
V gene: TRBV29-1
clone size: many
CDR3 protein: CSVRGPYEQYF
CDR3 DNA: TGCAGCGTCAGGGGGCCGTACGAGCAGTACTTC

D gene: TRBD2
J gene: TRBJ2-1
V gene: TRBV7-9
clone size: .
CDR3 protein: CASSHRLAGGIEQFF
CDR3 DNA: TGTGCCAGCAGCCACAGACTAGCGGGAGGAATTGAGCAGTTCTTC

D gene: .
J gene: TRBJ1-1
V gene: TRBV27
clone size: .
CDR3 protein: CASSYGQNTEAFF
CDR3 DNA: TGTGCCAGCAGTTACGGGCAGAACACTGAAGCTTTCTTT

D gene: .
J gene: TRBJ2-3
V gene: TRBV5-1
clone size: .
CDR3 protein: CASSRTPSTDTQYF
CDR3 DNA: TGCGCCAGCAGCCGGACCCCGAGCACAGATACGCAGTATTTT

D gene: TRBD1
J gene: TRBJ1-4
V gene: TRBV2
clone size: few
CDR3 protein: CASRRTGEIEKLFF
CDR3 DNA: TGTGCCAGCAGACGGACAGGGGAGATCGAAAAACTGTTTTTT

D gene: TRBD1
J gene: TRBJ2-7
V gene: TRBV11-2
clone size: few
CDR3 protein: CASSPQGALDEQYF
CDR3 DNA: TGTGCCAGCAGCCCACAGGGGGCTCTGGACGAGCAGTACTTC

D gene: .
J gene: TRBJ2-1
V gene: TRBV6-6
clone size: many
CDR3 protein: CASSYPTSRGDNEQFF
CDR3 DNA: TGTGCCAGCAGTTACCCAACATCCAGGGGAGACAATGAGCAGTTCTTC

D gene: TRBD1
J gene: TRBJ2-7
V gene: TRBV29-1
clone size: .
CDR3 protein: CSVAAGTGLHEQYF
CDR3 DNA: TGCAGCGTCGCCGCCGGGACAGGTCTGCACGAGCAGTACTTC

D gene: TRBD2
J gene: TRBJ2-1
V gene: TRBV7-8
clone size: few
CDR3 protein: CASSLGWASGGTYNEQFF
CDR3 DNA: TGTGCCAGCAGCTTAGGTTGGGCCAGCGGGGGGACCTACAATGAGCAGTTCTTC

D gene: TRBD2
J gene: TRBJ2-1
V gene: TRBV20-1
clone size: .
CDR3 protein: CSARPTSGRGKYEQFF
CDR3 DNA: TGCAGTGCTAGACCAACTAGCGGGAGGGGGAAGTATGAGCAGTTCTTC

D gene: .
J gene: TRBJ2-3
V gene: TRBV11-2
clone size: .
CDR3 protein: CASSSLPTKTTDTQYF
CDR3 DNA: TGTGCCAGCAGCTCCCTTCCGACCAAAACAACAGATACGCAGTATTTT

D gene: .
J gene: TRBJ2-3
V gene: TRBV3-1
clone size: once
CDR3 protein: CASSLRPGTQAPLDTQYF
CDR3 DNA: TGTGCCAGCAGCCTCAGACCCGGGACACAGGCACCGTTGGATACGCAGTATTTT

D gene: TRBD2
J gene: TRBJ2-1
V gene: TRBV5-1
clone size: .
CDR3 protein: CASSYSGSGNEQFF
CDR3 DNA: TGCGCCAGCAGCTACAGCGGGAGTGGAAATGAGCAGTTCTTC

D gene: .
J gene: TRBJ1-1
V gene: TRBV4-1
clone size: once
CDR3 protein: CASSHLYGIEAFF
CDR3 DNA: TGCGCCAGCAGCCACCTTTACGGGATTGAAGCTTTCTTT

D gene: .
J gene: TRBJ2-3
V gene: TRBV7-2
clone size: .
CDR3 protein: CASSPRDRYTDTQYF
CDR3 DNA: TGTGCCAGCTCGCCCCGGGACCGGTACACAGATACGCAGTATTTT

D gene: .
J gene: TRBJ2-7
V gene: TRBV7-9
clone size: .
CDR3 protein: CASRPPGEFNEQYF
CDR3 DNA: TGTGCCAGCAGACCTCCAGGGGAGTTCAACGAGCAGTACTTC